This T cell receptor beta chain was retrieved from a study of response to subunit inactivated influenza vaccine. TCRdb fed the RT-PCR reads into MiXCR, producing one record per CDR3 protein. The sample comprises just under 550,000 distinct CDR3 sequences, under 30% of which are singletons, and roughly 2.8% rests with the top ten. Germline V lookup: CDR1 SGHVS, CDR2 FQNEAQ. The CDR3 runs 15 residues. J gave up 5 bases and V 1 base, and 6 bases lay outside the gene matches. The same data also went into a second study, on T cells expressing NK-cell markers. Per that paper: As the method of synthesis, 5'RACE template switching with UMIs yielded TCR beta cDNA.

The gene calls are TRBV7-8 and TRBJ2-5; the match to TRBD1 covers 8 bases. This sequence was found in a man aged 50-60 years who received an inactivated influenza vaccine. The material sequenced was CD4+ T cells sorted from PBMCs, taken 11 to 12 days after vaccination. The CDR3 loop reads CASSLGTGFAETQYF. The CDR3 nucleotides read TGTGCCAGCAGCTTAGGGACAGGGTTTGCGGAGACCCAGTACTTC.